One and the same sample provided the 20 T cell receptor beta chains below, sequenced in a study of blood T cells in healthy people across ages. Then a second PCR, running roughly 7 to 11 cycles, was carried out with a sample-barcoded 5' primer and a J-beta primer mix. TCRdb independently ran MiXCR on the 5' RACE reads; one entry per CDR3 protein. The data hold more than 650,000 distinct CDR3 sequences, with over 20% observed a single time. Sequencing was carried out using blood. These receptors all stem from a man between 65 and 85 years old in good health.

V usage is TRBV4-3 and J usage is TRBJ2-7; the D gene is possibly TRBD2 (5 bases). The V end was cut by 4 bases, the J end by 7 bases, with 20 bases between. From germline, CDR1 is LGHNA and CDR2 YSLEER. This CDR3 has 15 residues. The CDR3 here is CASSPNYRDGREQYV. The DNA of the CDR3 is TGCGCCAGCAGCCCGAACTACCGGGATGGGAGAGAGCAGTACGTC.

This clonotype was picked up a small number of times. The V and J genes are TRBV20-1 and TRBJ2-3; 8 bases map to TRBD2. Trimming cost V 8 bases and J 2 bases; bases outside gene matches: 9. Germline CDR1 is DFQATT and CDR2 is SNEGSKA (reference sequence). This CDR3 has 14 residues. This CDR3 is CSPNWRGVTDTQYF. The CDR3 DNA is TGCAGTCCCAATTGGCGGGGGGTCACAGATACGCAGTATTTT.

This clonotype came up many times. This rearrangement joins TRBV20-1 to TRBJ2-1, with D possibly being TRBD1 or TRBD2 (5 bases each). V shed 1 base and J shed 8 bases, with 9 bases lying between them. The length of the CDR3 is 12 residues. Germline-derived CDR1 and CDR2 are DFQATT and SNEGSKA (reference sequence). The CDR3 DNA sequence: TGCAGTGCTAGAGGGGGGACCGATGAGCAGTTCTTC. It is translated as CSARGGTDEQFF.

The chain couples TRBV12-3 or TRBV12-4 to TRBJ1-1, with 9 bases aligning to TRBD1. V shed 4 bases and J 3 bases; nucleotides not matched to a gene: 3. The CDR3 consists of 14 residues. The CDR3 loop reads CASSSWTGDTEAFF. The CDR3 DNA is TGTGCCAGCAGTTCCTGGACAGGGGACACTGAAGCTTTCTTT.

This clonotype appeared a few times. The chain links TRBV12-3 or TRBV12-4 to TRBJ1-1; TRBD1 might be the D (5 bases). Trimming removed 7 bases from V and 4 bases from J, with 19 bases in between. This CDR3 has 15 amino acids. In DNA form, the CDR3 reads TGTGCCAGCACCCCCGGGCCCCAGGGTCGCACTGAAGCTTTCTTT. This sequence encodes CASTPGPQGRTEAFF.

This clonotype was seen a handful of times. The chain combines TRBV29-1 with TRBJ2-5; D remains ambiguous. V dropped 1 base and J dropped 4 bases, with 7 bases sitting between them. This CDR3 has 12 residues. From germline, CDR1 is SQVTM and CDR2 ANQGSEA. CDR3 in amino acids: CSVEVVRETQYF. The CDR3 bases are TGCAGCGTTGAAGTAGTGAGAGAGACCCAGTACTTC.

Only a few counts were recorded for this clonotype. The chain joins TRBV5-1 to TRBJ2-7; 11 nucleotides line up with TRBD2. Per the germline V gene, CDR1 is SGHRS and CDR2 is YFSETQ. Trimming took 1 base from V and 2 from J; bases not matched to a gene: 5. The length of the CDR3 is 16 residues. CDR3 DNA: TGCGCCAGCAGCTTGACAGGGACTAGCGGCACCTACGAGCAGTACTTC. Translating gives CASSLTGTSGTYEQYF.

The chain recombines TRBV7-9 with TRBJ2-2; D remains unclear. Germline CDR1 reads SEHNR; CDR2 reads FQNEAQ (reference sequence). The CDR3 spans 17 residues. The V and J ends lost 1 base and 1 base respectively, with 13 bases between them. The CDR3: CASSLGRTDENTGELFF. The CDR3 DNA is TGTGCCAGCAGCTTAGGGCGGACGGATGAGAACACCGGGGAGCTGTTTTTT.

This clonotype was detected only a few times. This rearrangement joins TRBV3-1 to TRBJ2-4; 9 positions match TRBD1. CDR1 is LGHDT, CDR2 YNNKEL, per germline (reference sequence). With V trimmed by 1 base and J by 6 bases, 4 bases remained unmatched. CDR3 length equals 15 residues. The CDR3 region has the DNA TGTGCCAGCAGCCAAGTGGCGGGACAGGGAAACATTCAGTACTTC. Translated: CASSQVAGQGNIQYF.

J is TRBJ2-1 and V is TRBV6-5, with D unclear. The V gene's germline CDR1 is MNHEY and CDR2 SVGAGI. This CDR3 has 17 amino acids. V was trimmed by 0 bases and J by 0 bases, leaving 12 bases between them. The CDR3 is CASSYSYGVTSYNEQFF. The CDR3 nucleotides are TGTGCCAGCAGTTACTCCTATGGGGTTACCTCCTACAATGAGCAGTTCTTC.

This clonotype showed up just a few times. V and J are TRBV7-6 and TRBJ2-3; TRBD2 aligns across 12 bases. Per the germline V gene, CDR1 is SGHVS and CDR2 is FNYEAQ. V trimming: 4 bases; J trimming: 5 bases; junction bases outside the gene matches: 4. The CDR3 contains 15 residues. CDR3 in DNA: TGTGCCAGCAGCTCACAGACTAGCGGGAGAGATACGCAGTATTTT. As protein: CASSSQTSGRDTQYF. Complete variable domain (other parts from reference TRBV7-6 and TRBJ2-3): GAGVSQSPRYKVTKRGQDVALRCDPISGHVSLYWYRQALGQGPEFLTYFNYEAQQDKSGLPNDRFSAERPEGSISTLTIQRTEQRDSAMYRCASSSQTSGRDTQYFGPGTRLTVL.

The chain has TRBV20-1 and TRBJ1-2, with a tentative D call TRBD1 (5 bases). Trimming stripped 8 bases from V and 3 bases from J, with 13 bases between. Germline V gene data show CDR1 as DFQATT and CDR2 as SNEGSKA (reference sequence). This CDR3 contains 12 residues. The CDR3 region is CSSPLGDYGYTF. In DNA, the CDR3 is TGCAGTTCCCCACTGGGGGACTATGGCTACACCTTC.

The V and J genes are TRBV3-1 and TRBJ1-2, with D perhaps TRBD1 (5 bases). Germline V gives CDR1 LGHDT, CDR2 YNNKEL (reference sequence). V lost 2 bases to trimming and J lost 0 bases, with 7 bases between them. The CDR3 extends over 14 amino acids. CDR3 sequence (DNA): TGTGCCAGCAGCCAACAGGGAGCTAACTATGGCTACACCTTC. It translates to CASSQQGANYGYTF.

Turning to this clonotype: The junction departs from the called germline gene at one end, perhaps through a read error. The CDR3 DNA sequence: TGCAGTGCTGGAGGGGACCATAAACGTCAGCCCCAGCATTTC. As protein: CSAGGDHKRQPQHF. The chain has TRBV20-1 and TRBJ1-5; perhaps TRBD1 as D (5 bases). The length of the CDR3 is 14 residues. Germline V gene data show CDR1 as DFQATT and CDR2 as SNEGSKA (reference sequence).

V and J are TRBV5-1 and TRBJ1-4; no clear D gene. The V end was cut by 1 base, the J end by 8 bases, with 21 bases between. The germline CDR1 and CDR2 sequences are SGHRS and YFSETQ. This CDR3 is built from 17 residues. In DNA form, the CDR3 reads TGCGCCAGCAGCTTGAGGGCAGTGATGCCCGTCGGGGAAAAACTGTTTTTT. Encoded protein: CASSLRAVMPVGEKLFF.

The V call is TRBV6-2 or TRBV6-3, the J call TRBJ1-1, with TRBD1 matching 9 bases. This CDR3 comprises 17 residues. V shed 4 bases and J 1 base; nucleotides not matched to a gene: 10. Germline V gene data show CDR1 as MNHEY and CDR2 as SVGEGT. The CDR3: CASSSHQTGGENTEAFF. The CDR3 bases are TGTGCCAGCAGTTCACATCAAACAGGGGGCGAGAACACTGAAGCTTTCTTT.

In DNA, the CDR3 is TGTGCCAGCAGCATCGGGACAAAAACACCTAACTATGGCTACACCTTC. This codes for CASSIGTKTPNYGYTF. The chain combines TRBV7-8 with TRBJ1-2; the D gene is possibly TRBD1 (6 bases). V dropped 5 bases and J dropped 0 bases, with 16 bases sitting between them. Germline V gene lookup returns CDR1 SGHVS and CDR2 FQNEAQ. This CDR3 spans 16 amino acids.

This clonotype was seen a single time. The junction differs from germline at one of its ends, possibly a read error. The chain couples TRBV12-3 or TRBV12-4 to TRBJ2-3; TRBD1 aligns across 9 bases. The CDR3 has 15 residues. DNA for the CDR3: TGTGACAGCAGTTCGGGACAGGGCCGCACAGATACGCAGTATTTT. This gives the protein CDSSSGQGRTDTQYF.

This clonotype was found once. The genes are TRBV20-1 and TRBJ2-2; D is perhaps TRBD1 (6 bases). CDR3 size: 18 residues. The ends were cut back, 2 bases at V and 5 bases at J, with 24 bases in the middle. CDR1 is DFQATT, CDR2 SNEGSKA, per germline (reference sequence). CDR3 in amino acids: CSARTPGIQGRGTGELFF. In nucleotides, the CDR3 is TGCAGTGCTAGAACACCGGGAATACAGGGACGGGGTACCGGGGAGCTGTTTTTT.

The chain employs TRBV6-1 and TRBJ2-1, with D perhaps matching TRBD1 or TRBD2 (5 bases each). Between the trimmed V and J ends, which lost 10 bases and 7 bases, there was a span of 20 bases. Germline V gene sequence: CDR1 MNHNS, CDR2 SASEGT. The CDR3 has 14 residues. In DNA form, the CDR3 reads TGTGCCACTCAACCGCAGGGACGTGATAATGAGCAGTTCTTC. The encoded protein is CATQPQGRDNEQFF.